The 27 T cell receptor beta chains presented below share a single source sample, sequenced in a study of brain metastases from non-small cell lung cancer. Produced via immunoSEQ multiplex PCR; TCRdb's table is partial and in-frame only. The sample has about 1,800 clones, around four fifths seen once. Sequencing was done on a sample of primary lung tumor tissue. These receptor sequences come from a donor aged 40 or over with non-small cell lung cancer.

Remarks on this clone: Other DNA sequences within the sample encode an identical CDR3. The gene calls are TRBV10-3 and TRBJ1-2; D not certain. Germline V gene data show CDR1 as ENHRY and CDR2 as SYGVKD. The CDR3 spans 12 residues. V lost 8 bases and J lost 4, with 11 bases in between. DNA for the CDR3: TGTGCCATCGCGGCAAGCCTCTATGGCTACACCTTC. It codes for CAIAASLYGYTF.

In the case of this clone: Germline and junction disagree at one end, which may indicate a read error. Other nucleotide sequences from this sample produce the same CDR3. The genes are TRBV7-6 and TRBJ2-2; the D gene is possibly TRBD2 (5 bases). Germline V gives CDR1 SGHVS, CDR2 FNYEAQ. This CDR3 is built from 14 residues. Here the CDR3 DNA reads TGTGCTAGCAGCTTTGGAGGGAACACCGGGGAGCTGTTTTTT. This sequence encodes CASSFGGNTGELFF.

Comment on this clone: This specimen includes other DNA sequences encoding the same CDR3. The chain couples TRBV7-9 to TRBJ2-3, with 9 bases matching TRBD2. The length of the CDR3 is 16 residues. CDR1 and CDR2 from the germline V gene are SEHNR and FQNEAQ (reference sequence). V lost 5 bases and J lost 6; bases outside the gene matches: 12. The CDR3 nucleotides read TGTGCCAGCAGCACGGGACTAGCAGGGGGTCCGGATACGCAGTATTTT. It codes for CASSTGLAGGPDTQYF.

J is TRBJ2-1 and V is TRBV5-1, with 7 bases that match TRBD2. Germline trimming cut 0 bases from V and 10 bases from J; bases unmatched to any gene: 10. The CDR3 sequence is 15 residues long. CDR1 is SGHRS and CDR2 is YFSETQ in the germline V gene. This CDR3 reads CASSLEAAGVREQFF. CDR3 DNA: TGCGCCAGCAGCTTGGAGGCGGCGGGAGTTAGGGAGCAGTTCTTC.

V usage is TRBV7-2 and J usage is TRBJ1-6; the D is unclear. From germline, CDR1 is SGHTA and CDR2 FQGNSA. The CDR3 sequence is 15 residues long. Deletions cut 2 bases from V and 6 bases from J, with 11 bases between. The CDR3, as DNA: TGTGCCAGCAGCTTATTGGGCAGAAGTAATTCACCCCTCCACTTT. This gives the protein CASSLLGRSNSPLHF.

This sequence joins TRBV5-1 and TRBJ2-1; 7 positions match TRBD2. This CDR3 spans 14 amino acids. CDR1 is SGHRS and CDR2 is YFSETQ in the germline V gene. Trimming removed 5 bases from V and 4 bases from J; junction bases left unmatched: 6. The CDR3 region is CASSASGAYNEQFF. The CDR3 DNA reads TGCGCCAGCAGTGCGAGCGGGGCTTACAATGAGCAGTTCTTC.

The J gene is TRBJ2-2, the V gene TRBV7-9; no clear D gene. This CDR3 contains 12 residues. CDR1 SEHNR and CDR2 FQNEAQ come from the germline V gene (reference sequence). V gave up 3 bases and J gave up 3 bases, with 2 bases separating them. The CDR3, as DNA: TGTGCCAGCAGCTTCTACACCGGGGAGCTGTTTTTT. It yields the protein CASSFYTGELFF.

The V gene is TRBV19, the J gene TRBJ2-1; D not resolved. Trimming stripped 2 bases from V and 5 bases from J, with 13 bases between. Germline CDR1 is LNHDA and CDR2 is SQIVND (reference sequence). The CDR3 runs 15 residues. This chain's CDR3 is CASSISAALDNEQFF. The CDR3 coding sequence is TGTGCCAGTAGTATATCCGCGGCTCTAGACAATGAGCAGTTCTTC.

The V call is TRBV9, the J call TRBJ1-1; TRBD1 aligns across 7 bases. Germline trimming cut 3 bases from V and 5 bases from J; bases unmatched to any gene: 10. The germline CDR1 and CDR2 sequences are SGDLS and YYNGEE. This CDR3 contains 15 residues. CDR3 nucleotides: TGTGCCAGCAGCGCGCAGCAGGGGGAGATTACTGAAGCTTTCTTT. This codes for CASSAQQGEITEAFF.

The rearrangement links TRBV4-2 to TRBJ1-4; D is possibly TRBD1 (6 bases). Trimming removed 1 base at V and 0 bases at J, with 12 bases between. The CDR3 runs 17 residues. Germline CDR1 and CDR2: LGHNA and YNFKEQ. The CDR3 nucleotides are TGTGCCAGCAGCCAAGGTACACAGGGCGCAACTAATGAAAAACTGTTTTTT. Translated, it gives CASSQGTQGATNEKLFF.

This clone was detected a few times. A much larger clone lies one base from this, so it may be a read error. The chain carries TRBV7-8 and TRBJ1-1; D remains unclear. The V gene lost 2 bases and the J gene lost 5 bases, with 12 bases spanning the gap. The germline gives CDR1 SGHVS, CDR2 FQNEAQ. This CDR3 spans 14 amino acids. The chain's CDR3 is CASSLTRTGTEAFF. The CDR3 DNA is TGTGCCAGCAGCTTAACAAGGACCGGGACTGAAGCTTTCTTT.

The chain uses TRBV18 and TRBJ2-1, with D unclear. Germline CDR1 and CDR2: KGHSH and LQKENI. V was shortened by 3 bases and J by 0 bases, with 12 bases between the two germline ends. CDR3 size: 16 residues. CDR3 DNA: TGTGCCAGCTCACCCCAGGTGGGAAGCTCCTACAATGAGCAGTTCTTC. Its protein is CASSPQVGSSYNEQFF.

Remarks on this clone: A much larger clonotype is one base distant, so this may be a read error. The rearrangement uses TRBV19 and TRBJ1-1, with D hard to call. CDR1 and CDR2 from the germline V gene are LNHDA and SQIVND (reference sequence). The V end was cut by 1 base, the J end by 4 bases, with 10 bases between. This CDR3 has 14 residues. This CDR3 is CASSIGVPSTEAFF. The CDR3 bases are TGTGCCAGTAGTATAGGGGTCCCGAGCACTGAAGCTTTCTTT.

The rearrangement joins TRBV3-1 (or the pseudogene TRBV3-2) to TRBJ2-1, with D tentatively TRBD1 or TRBD2 (5 bases each). The length of the CDR3 is 20 residues. Between the trimmed V and J ends, which lost 0 bases and 3 bases, there was a span of 24 bases. The germline V gene has CDR1 LGHDT and CDR2 YNNKEL (reference sequence). The CDR3 DNA reads TGTGCCAGCAGCCAAGATATAAGTCCGAGGGGTCACCACTTCTACAATGAGCAGTTCTTC. It is translated as CASSQDISPRGHHFYNEQFF.

The rearrangement joins TRBV28 to TRBJ2-1; no clear D. V was cut by 5 bases and J by 0 bases, with 17 bases left in between. This CDR3 contains 17 residues. The germline V gene encodes CDR1 MDHEN and CDR2 SYDVKM. The CDR3 nucleotides are TGTGCCAGCAGTCCCCTCGGTCAGCTAAGCTCCTACAATGAGCAGTTCTTC. Its protein product is CASSPLGQLSSYNEQFF.

The CDR3 DNA reads as TGTGCCAGCAGTCCACAAAGGGGAATCCAGCCCCAGCATTTT. This codes for CASSPQRGIQPQHF. The chain has TRBV28 and TRBJ1-5; TRBD1 might be the D (5 bases). Trimming took 5 bases from V and 7 from J, leaving 15 bases between them. The CDR3 consists of 14 residues. Germline CDR1 and CDR2: MDHEN and SYDVKM.

The table lists this clone with a count of one. The same CDR3 arises from other DNA sequences in this sample as well. The rearrangement links TRBV6-2 or TRBV6-3 to TRBJ2-2; no clear D gene. The ends were cut back, 0 bases at V and 5 bases at J, with 1 base in the middle. Germline CDR1 MNHEY, CDR2 SVGEGT. There are 12 residues in the CDR3. CDR3 sequence (DNA): TGTGCCAGCAGTTACTCTACCGGGGAGCTGTTTTTT. It is translated as CASSYSTGELFF.

The chain recombines TRBV24-1 with TRBJ2-7; 7 positions match TRBD1. The CDR3 runs to 15 residues. Germline trimming cut 3 bases from V and 3 bases from J; bases unmatched to any gene: 7. Germline V gives CDR1 KGHDR, CDR2 SFDVKD. The CDR3: CATSDTSTGIYEQYF. CDR3 coding DNA: TGTGCCACCAGTGATACCTCGACAGGGATCTACGAGCAGTACTTC.

In this sample, this clone turned up once. The chain uses TRBV2 and TRBJ2-2; D is possibly TRBD1 (6 bases). The CDR3 length is 11 residues. V was clipped by 11 bases and J by 6 bases, with 10 bases between them. Germline CDR1 is SNHLY and CDR2 is FYNNEI. In nucleotides, the CDR3 is TGTGCCCGACAGGTTCCCGGGGAGCTGTTTTTT. This codes for CARQVPGELFF.

This sequence joins TRBV4-2 and TRBJ1-4; D is unresolved. The CDR3 runs 14 residues. Germline V gives CDR1 LGHNA, CDR2 YNFKEQ. Trimming removed 1 base from V and 8 bases from J, with 11 bases in between. The CDR3 DNA reads as TGTGCCAGCAGCCAAGGCGGGGTGGGAGAAAAACTGTTTTTT. Encoded protein: CASSQGGVGEKLFF.

The rearrangement links TRBV6-5 to TRBJ1-5; no firm D call. The length of the CDR3 is 13 residues. Between the trimmed V and J ends, which lost 4 bases and 5 bases, there was a span of 9 bases. From germline, CDR1 is MNHEY and CDR2 SVGAGI. This CDR3 reads CASSSRSYQPQHF. In DNA form, the CDR3 reads TGTGCCAGCAGTTCCAGGAGTTATCAGCCCCAGCATTTT.

The V and J genes are TRBV15 and TRBJ2-1; a weak D match, TRBD2 (7 bases). The CDR3 length is 15 residues. Germline CDR1 is LNHNV and CDR2 is YYDKDF (reference sequence). V was shortened by 6 bases and J by 8 bases, with 20 bases between the two germline ends. The CDR3 DNA reads TGTGCCACCAGACCAATCGGGGGGCGCCCCGATGAGCAGTTCTTC. Its protein is CATRPIGGRPDEQFF. The entire variable domain, with the rest obtained from reference TRBV15 and TRBJ2-1, is as follows: DAMVIQNPRYQVTQFGKPVTLSCSQTLNHNVMYWYQQKSSQAPKLLFHYYDKDFNNEADTPDNFQSRRPNTSFCFLDIRSPGLGDTAMYLCATRPIGGRPDEQFFGPGTRLTVL.

The chain joins TRBV6-4 to TRBJ1-6; 7 bases map to TRBD1. Trimming at V came to 3 bases and at J to 3 bases, leaving 17 bases not matched to a gene. Germline V gene sequence: CDR1 MRHNA, CDR2 SNTAGT. The CDR3 covers 20 residues. CDR3 DNA sequence: TGTGCCAGCAGTGATCTCCCAGGGACAGCTCTCCCGAACTATAATTCACCCCTCCACTTT. Translated, it gives CASSDLPGTALPNYNSPLHF.

This clone was observed a few times. The J gene is TRBJ1-4, the V gene TRBV4-2, with a weak D call TRBD1 (5 bases). CDR1 is LGHNA, CDR2 YNFKEQ, per germline. V shed 1 base and J shed 8 bases, with 23 bases lying between them. The CDR3 extends over 18 amino acids. CDR3 nucleotides: TGTGCCAGCAGCCAAGTCCAACATCAGGACACTTGGGGGGAAAAACTGTTTTTT. Protein: CASSQVQHQDTWGEKLFF.

The J gene is TRBJ2-2, the V gene TRBV19, with 9 positions matching TRBD2. In germline, CDR1 is LNHDA, CDR2 SQIVND (reference sequence). The junction had 10 bases not matched to a gene; V was cut back by 6 bases and J by 5 bases. This CDR3 has 16 residues. CDR3 sequence reads: CASRQSGGSDTGELFF. CDR3 nucleotide sequence: TGTGCCAGTAGGCAAAGCGGGGGGTCTGATACCGGGGAGCTGTTTTTT.

This chain uses TRBV7-9 with TRBJ2-5; D not certain. From germline, CDR1 is SEHNR and CDR2 FQNEAQ (reference sequence). Trimming removed 5 bases from V and 10 bases from J, with 20 bases in between. CDR3 length equals 14 residues. CDR3 DNA sequence: TGTGCCAGCAGCCCCCAGTTGGGTGGTGGCGACCAGTACTTC. This encodes CASSPQLGGGDQYF.

The chain combines TRBV7-3 with TRBJ2-7; 9 bases map to TRBD1. Germline CDR1 and CDR2: SGHTA and FQGTGA. Unmatched junction bases numbered 14, after V lost 5 bases and J lost 9 bases. The CDR3 totals 15 residues. Here the CDR3 DNA reads TGTGCCAGCAGCCTCACAGGGGGCCCGTCCTCCTCGCAGTACTTC. Translation gives CASSLTGGPSSSQYF.